The present T cell receptor beta chain was sequenced within a study of T cell responses to AZD1222 COVID-19 vaccine. Study-level findings and limits: Donors in the cohort were predominantly white British and more often female, and clonal diversity was possibly underestimated.

Using immunoSEQ multiplex PCR, the repertoire was profiled, and TCRdb retains in-frame clones only, with some absent. Of 100,000 to 120,000 clones in the sample, over 85% were seen once. The V end was cut by 0 bases, the J end by 4 bases, with 11 bases between. Germline V gene lookup returns CDR1 SGHRS and CDR2 YFSETQ. The length of the CDR3 is 15 residues. About this clone itself: The antigen is undetermined.

This TCR was recovered from an adult who received the AZD1222 COVID-19 vaccine. The sequences come from peripheral blood, collected 28 days after the second AZD1222 dose. The V and J genes are TRBV5-1 and TRBJ1-5; no definite D call. For the CDR3, the DNA is TGCGCCAGCAGCTTGGGTGTGGCAGATAATCAGCCCCAGCATTTT. Its translation is CASSLGVADNQPQHF. The full variable domain, completed using reference TRBV5-1 and TRBJ1-5, is KAGVTQTPRYLIKTRGQQVTLSCSPISGHRSVSWYQQTPGQGLQFLFEYFSETQRNKGNFPGRFSGRQFSNSRSEMNVSTLELGDSALYLCASSLGVADNQPQHFGDGTRLSIL.